The 2 T cell receptor beta chains reported below all come from one sample, sequenced in a study of T cell clonality in common variable immunodeficiency. Sequencing used immunoSEQ multiplex PCR; TCRdb keeps in-frame clones, though not all of them. The sample holds tens of thousands of clones, and no clone turns up only once. The sequenced sample was peripheral blood mononuclear cells. These receptor sequences come from a person aged 18 to 75 in good health.

This clone was counted at least ten times. The DNA ends 3 residues before the CDR3 does, and the rest of the CDR3 is filled in from the germline J gene. The chain couples TRBV9 to TRBJ2-1, with TRBD2 identical over 12 bases. Germline V lookup: CDR1 SGDLS, CDR2 YYNGEE. The CDR3 is made up of 14 amino acids. With V trimmed by 6 bases and J by 7 bases, 5 bases remained unmatched. Partial CDR3 DNA: TGTGCCAGCAATTTCGGGACTAGCGGGAATGAG. Translation gives CASNFGTSGNE. The entire CDR3 sequence reads CASNFGTSGNEQFF. The complete variable domain, with remaining parts taken from reference TRBV9 and TRBJ2-1, reads DSGVTQTPKHLITATGQRVTLRCSPRSGDLSVYWYQQSLDQGLQFLIQYYNGEERAKGNILERFSAQQFPDLHSELNLSSLELGDSALYFCASNFGTSGNEQFFGPGTRLTVL.

As regards this clone: Sequence at one end of the junction differs from germline and may be a read error. The read falls 3 residues short of the CDR3 end, and the missing part is taken from the germline J gene. This CDR3 is also generated by other DNA sequences in the sample. The chain joins TRBV19 to TRBJ1-2; D may be TRBD1 (5 bases). Per germline, CDR1 LNHDA and CDR2 SQIVND (reference sequence). The CDR3 runs to 13 residues. CDR3 protein: CASSMGGDYGYTF. The CDR3 bases that were read are TGTGCCAGTAGTATGGGGGGGGACTATGGT.